This T cell receptor (beta chain) appears in the sequencing data of a study of cytomegalovirus exposure and HLA in healthy donors. This CDR3 is built from 12 residues. Trimming took off 3 bases at V and 8 bases at J, with 10 bases between the two ends. Germline CDR1 is SGHNT and CDR2 is YENEEA. On this clone: What it binds is unknown.

The donors were members of the approximately 130-subject validation cohort (separate from the roughly 670-subject first cohort). Regarding the study as a whole: The classifier reportedly diagnosed cytomegalovirus status with high specificity and sensitivity. A few of the chains that were CMV-associated were confirmed in vitro to be specific for CMV antigens.

Measured with immunoSEQ multiplex PCR; TCRdb has only the in-frame clones, and not every one. The sample records roughly 150,000 clones, more than 75% being singletons. The rearrangement links TRBV11-3 to TRBJ1-1; tentatively, D is TRBD1 (5 bases). This clonotype was sampled from a man aged 18 to 29 in good health and CMV-seropositive. The sample was PBMCs. The CDR3 loop is CASSFVQGEAFF. The CDR3 DNA is TGTGCCAGCAGCTTCGTCCAGGGAGAAGCTTTCTTT.